These 21 T cell receptor beta chains share one sample of origin, sequenced in a study of cytomegalovirus exposure and HLA in healthy donors (TCRdb year 2017). The library came from the immunoSEQ multiplex PCR assay. A mixture of 60 forward primers for TCR Vbeta segments and 13 reverse primers for TCR Jbeta segments was used in the multiplex PCR. Held by TCRdb, this immuneACCESS table contains in-frame sequences only and omits some clones. Under half of the omission traces to an unresolved V gene where checked; the cause of the rest is unknown. The sample table contains about 130,000 clones; only one count was recorded for under 80% of them. Jointly, the top ten make up 3.5% to 4.5% of the sample. The sample was PBMCs. The receptors stem from a man aged 35-49 years in good health and CMV-seropositive.

The chain couples TRBV6-1 to TRBJ2-7; 10 bases agree with TRBD1. The CDR3 extends over 16 amino acids. The V segment lost 4 bases and the J segment 1 base; nucleotides outside the gene matches: 7. Germline values: CDR1 MNHNS, CDR2 SASEGT. In DNA, the CDR3 is TGTGCCAGCAGTGCGTACGGGGACAGGGGATCCTACGAGCAGTACTTC. It codes for CASSAYGDRGSYEQYF.

The rearrangement uses TRBV27 and TRBJ1-3; no clear D gene. V lost 4 bases and J lost 0, with 7 bases in between. The germline V gene has CDR1 MNHEY and CDR2 SMNVEV (reference sequence). The CDR3 is 14 residues long. The CDR3, as DNA: TGTGCCAGCAGTTCTGGACTCTCTGGAAACACCATATATTTT. Encoded protein: CASSSGLSGNTIYF.

The V gene is TRBV2, the J gene TRBJ2-1, with 11 bases lining up with TRBD2. The CDR3 covers 16 residues. Germline V gene lookup returns CDR1 SNHLY and CDR2 FYNNEI. The V and J ends lost 4 bases and 3 bases, in that order; junction bases with no gene match: 5. In DNA, the CDR3 is TGTGCCAGCAGTGTCTTCGGGACTAGCGGCTACAATGAGCAGTTCTTC. This codes for CASSVFGTSGYNEQFF.

The J gene is TRBJ2-3, the V gene TRBV28; D may be TRBD2 (6 bases). The CDR3 runs 14 residues. Germline-derived CDR1 and CDR2 are MDHEN and SYDVKM. V was cut by 11 bases and J by 4 bases, with 19 bases left in between. The CDR3 is CAGAVAGIADTQYF. The CDR3 region has the DNA TGTGCCGGCGCGGTGGCGGGGATCGCAGATACGCAGTATTTT.

The chain combines TRBV28 with TRBJ1-5, with a weak D call TRBD1 (6 bases). The germline gives CDR1 MDHEN, CDR2 SYDVKM. The V gene lost 6 bases and the J gene lost 3 bases, with 15 bases spanning the gap. This CDR3 has 15 residues. CDR3: CASSDPGVDNQPQHF. CDR3 DNA: TGTGCCAGCAGCGACCCAGGGGTCGACAATCAGCCCCAGCATTTT. The full variable domain, rest sourced from reference TRBV28 and TRBJ1-5, is DVKVTQSSRYLVKRTGEKVFLECVQDMDHENMFWYRQDPGLGLRLIYFSYDVKMKEKGDIPEGYSVSREKKERFSLILESASTNQTSMYLCASSDPGVDNQPQHFGDGTRLSIL.

The chain joins TRBV29-1 to TRBJ1-4; 7 bases agree with TRBD1. The trim removed 7 bases at V and 5 bases at J, leaving 13 bases unmatched. CDR1 is SQVTM and CDR2 is ANQGSEA in the germline V gene. The CDR3 loop spans 15 amino acids. The CDR3 reads CSAEGVGQLNEKLFF. CDR3 sequence (DNA): TGCAGCGCCGAGGGTGTGGGACAGCTAAATGAAAAACTGTTTTTT.

The chain is built from TRBV19 and TRBJ2-2; 9 bases fit TRBD1. The CDR3 runs to 14 residues. V shed 5 bases and J 7 bases; nucleotides not matched to a gene: 5. Germline CDR1 is LNHDA and CDR2 is SQIVND (reference sequence). The CDR3: CASSAQGANGELFF. DNA for the CDR3: TGTGCCAGTAGTGCACAGGGGGCGAACGGGGAGCTGTTTTTT.

This chain uses TRBV4-3 with TRBJ1-5; no clear D gene. Germline CDR1 reads LGHNA; CDR2 reads YSLEER. CDR3 length: 14 residues. Trimming stripped 0 bases from V and 2 bases from J, with 5 bases between. DNA for the CDR3: TGCGCCAGCAGCCAAGATCGAGGCAATCAGCCCCAGCATTTT. This codes for CASSQDRGNQPQHF.

The chain has TRBV19 and TRBJ1-4, with a possible D match to TRBD1 (5 bases). V lost 5 bases, J lost 12 bases, and 13 bases lay in between. The germline V gene has CDR1 LNHDA and CDR2 SQIVND (reference sequence). There are 12 residues in the CDR3. In DNA, the CDR3 is TGTGCCAGTAGTGAGGCTGGCAGGGAACTGTTTTTT. It translates to CASSEAGRELFF. Drawing the rest from reference TRBV19 and TRBJ1-4, the complete variable domain is DGGITQSPKYLFRKEGQNVTLSCEQNLNHDAMYWYRQDPGQGLRLIYYSQIVNDFQKGDIAEGYSVSREKKESFPLTVTSAQKNPTAFYLCASSEAGRELFFGSGTQLSVL.

This clone is a singleton in its sample. The V call is TRBV4-1, the J call TRBJ2-4, with 7 bases that match TRBD2. J was trimmed by 4 bases and V by 0 bases; bases with no gene match: 3. The CDR3 consists of 15 residues. The germline CDR1 and CDR2 sequences are MGHRA and YSYEKL. The chain's CDR3 is CASSQDLAEKNIQYF. The CDR3 DNA follows: TGCGCCAGCAGCCAAGATCTAGCGGAAAAAAACATTCAGTACTTC.

This sequence joins TRBV28 and TRBJ2-1; D not resolved. The CDR3 is 13 residues long. V shed 4 bases and J shed 6 bases, with 10 bases lying between them. Germline-derived CDR1 and CDR2 are MDHEN and SYDVKM. CDR3 sequence (DNA): TGTGCCAGCAGTTCCTCCTTTATCAATGAGCAGTTCTTC. Residues: CASSSSFINEQFF.

This chain uses TRBV19 with TRBJ2-3, with 10 nucleotides matching TRBD2. The CDR3 runs to 15 residues. Germline V gives CDR1 LNHDA, CDR2 SQIVND (reference sequence). J was trimmed by 2 bases and V by 7 bases; bases with no gene match: 6. CDR3 in amino acids: CASKGTSGNTDTQYF. Written as DNA, the CDR3 is TGTGCCAGTAAGGGTACTAGCGGGAACACAGATACGCAGTATTTT.

The rearrangement uses TRBV2 and TRBJ2-2, with TRBD1 identical over 8 bases. CDR3 length: 15 residues. Germline CDR1 and CDR2: SNHLY and FYNNEI. V trimming: 5 bases; J trimming: 3 bases; junction bases outside the gene matches: 5. The CDR3 loop is CASSLTRGHTGELFF. The CDR3 DNA is TGTGCCAGCAGTTTAACCAGGGGGCACACCGGGGAGCTGTTTTTT.

This clone showed up just a few times. The V call is TRBV27, the J call TRBJ1-4; tentatively, D is TRBD1 (5 bases). This CDR3 has 15 residues. V lost 3 bases and J lost 3, with 11 bases in between. The V gene's germline CDR1 is MNHEY and CDR2 SMNVEV (reference sequence). The chain's CDR3 is CASSLGGAPNEKLFF. The CDR3 coding sequence is TGTGCCAGCAGTTTGGGTGGGGCCCCTAATGAAAAACTGTTTTTT.

This rearrangement joins TRBV7-2 to TRBJ1-3; TRBD1 matches 7 bases. The CDR3 consists of 18 residues. CDR1 is SGHTA and CDR2 is FQGNSA in the germline V gene. Losses at the gene ends were 1 base for V and 0 bases for J; bases not matched to a gene: 9. The CDR3, as DNA: TGTGCCAGCAGCTTAGTGGGTGTTCGGACAGGCTCTGGAAACACCATATATTTT. As protein: CASSLVGVRTGSGNTIYF.

The chain links TRBV7-2 to TRBJ2-7; tentative D call: TRBD2 (5 bases). The CDR3 length is 15 residues. Germline assignment: CDR1 SGHTA and CDR2 FQGNSA. Between the trimmed V and J ends, which lost 8 bases and 2 bases, there was a span of 19 bases. CDR3 residues: CASALRLASTYEQYF. In DNA, the CDR3 is TGTGCCAGCGCACTAAGGCTAGCAAGTACCTACGAGCAGTACTTC.

This CDR3 is CASTSGGGGGSTYEQYF. DNA of the CDR3: TGTGCCAGCACTTCAGGAGGGGGGGGCGGGAGTACCTACGAGCAGTACTTC. The chain uses TRBV7-9 and TRBJ2-7; TRBD2 might be the D (7 bases). The length of the CDR3 is 17 residues. The V end was cut by 7 bases, the J end by 2 bases, with 24 bases between. Germline values: CDR1 SEHNR, CDR2 FQNEAQ (reference sequence).

V is TRBV18 and J is TRBJ2-7; TRBD1 aligns across 9 bases. Germline values: CDR1 KGHSH, CDR2 LQKENI. The V segment lost 6 bases and the J segment 4 bases; nucleotides outside the gene matches: 7. This CDR3 spans 14 amino acids. The CDR3 sequence: CASSPGTGRYEQYF. In nucleotides, the CDR3 is TGTGCCAGCTCCCCTGGGACAGGGCGATACGAGCAGTACTTC.

The V call is TRBV2, the J call TRBJ2-5; D gene ambiguous. The CDR3 is 13 residues long. Germline lookup yields CDR1 SNHLY and CDR2 FYNNEI. V was shortened by 6 bases and J by 4 bases, with 12 bases between the two germline ends. CDR3 loop: CASRKLKTETQYF. The CDR3 DNA reads TGTGCCAGCAGGAAACTAAAAACAGAGACCCAGTACTTC.

The V gene is TRBV6-5, the J gene TRBJ1-1; TRBD1 agrees at 8 bases. This CDR3 is built from 15 residues. The V gene's germline CDR1 is MNHEY and CDR2 SVGAGI. After removal of 0 bases from V and 2 bases from J, the junction contained 2 bases not matched to a gene. The CDR3 region has the DNA TGTGCCAGCAGTTACTCGACAGGGGCAAACACTGAAGCTTTCTTT. Its translation is CASSYSTGANTEAFF.

The DNA of the CDR3 is TGCAGCGTTGAAGCAGAAGCTTTCTTT. Its translation is CSVEAEAFF. The rearrangement links TRBV29-1 to TRBJ1-1; D unclear. V shed 1 base and J shed 8 bases, with 2 bases lying between them. This CDR3 comprises 9 residues. Germline loops: CDR1 SQVTM, CDR2 ANQGSEA.